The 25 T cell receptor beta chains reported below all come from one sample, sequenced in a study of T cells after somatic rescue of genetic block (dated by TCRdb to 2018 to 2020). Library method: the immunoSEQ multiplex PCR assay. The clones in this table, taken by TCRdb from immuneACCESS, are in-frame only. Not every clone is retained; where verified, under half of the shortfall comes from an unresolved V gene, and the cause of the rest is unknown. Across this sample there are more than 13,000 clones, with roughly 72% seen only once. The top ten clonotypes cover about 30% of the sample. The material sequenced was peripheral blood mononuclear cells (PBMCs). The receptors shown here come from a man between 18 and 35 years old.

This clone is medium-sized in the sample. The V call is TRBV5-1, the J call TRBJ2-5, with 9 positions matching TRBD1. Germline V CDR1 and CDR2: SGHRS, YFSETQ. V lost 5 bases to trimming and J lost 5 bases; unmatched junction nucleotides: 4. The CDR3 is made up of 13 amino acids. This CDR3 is CASRSGTGETQYF. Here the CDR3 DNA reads TGCGCCAGCAGGTCCGGGACAGGGGAGACCCAGTACTTC.

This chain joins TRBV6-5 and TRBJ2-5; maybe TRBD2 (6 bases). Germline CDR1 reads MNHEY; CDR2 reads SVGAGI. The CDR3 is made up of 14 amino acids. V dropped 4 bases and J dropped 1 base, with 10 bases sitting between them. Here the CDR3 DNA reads TGTGCCAGCAGTTCCTGGACTACCCAAGAGACCCAGTACTTC. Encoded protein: CASSSWTTQETQYF.

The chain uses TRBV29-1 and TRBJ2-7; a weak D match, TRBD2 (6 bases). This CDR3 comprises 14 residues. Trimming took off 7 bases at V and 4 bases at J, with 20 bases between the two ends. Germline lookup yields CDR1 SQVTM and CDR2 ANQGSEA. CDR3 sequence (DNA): TGCAGCGCCTATCGACGGGGACTTCCGTACGAGCAGTACTTC. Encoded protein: CSAYRRGLPYEQYF.

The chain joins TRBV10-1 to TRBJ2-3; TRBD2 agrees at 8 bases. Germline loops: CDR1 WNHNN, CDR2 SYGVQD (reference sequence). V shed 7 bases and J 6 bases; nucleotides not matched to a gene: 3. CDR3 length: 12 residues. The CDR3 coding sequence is TGCGCCAGCAATCCGGGGGGGGATACGCAGTATTTT. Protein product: CASNPGGDTQYF.

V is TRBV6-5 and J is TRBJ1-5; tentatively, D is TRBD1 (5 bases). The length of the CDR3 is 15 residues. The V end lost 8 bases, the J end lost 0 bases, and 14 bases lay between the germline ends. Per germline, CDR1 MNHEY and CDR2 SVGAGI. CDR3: CASGATDYSNQPQHF. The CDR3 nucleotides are TGTGCCAGCGGGGCGACAGATTATAGCAATCAGCCCCAGCATTTT.

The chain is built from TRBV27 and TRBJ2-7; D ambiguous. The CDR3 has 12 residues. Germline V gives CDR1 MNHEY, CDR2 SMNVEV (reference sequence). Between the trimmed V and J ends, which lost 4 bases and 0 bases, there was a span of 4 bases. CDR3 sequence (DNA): TGTGCCAGCAGTTCATCCTCCTACGAGCAGTACTTC. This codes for CASSSSSYEQYF.

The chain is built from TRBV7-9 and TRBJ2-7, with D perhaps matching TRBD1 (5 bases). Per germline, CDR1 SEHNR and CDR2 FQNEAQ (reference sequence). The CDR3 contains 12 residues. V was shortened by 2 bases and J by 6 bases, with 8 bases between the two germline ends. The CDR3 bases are TGTGCCAGCAGCTTAAAGACAGCCGAGCAGTACTTC. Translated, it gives CASSLKTAEQYF. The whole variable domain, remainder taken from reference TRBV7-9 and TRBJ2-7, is DTGVSQNPRHKITKRGQNVTFRCDPISEHNRLYWYRQTLGQGPEFLTYFQNEAQLEKSRLLSDRFSAERPKGSFSTLEIQRTEQGDSAMYLCASSLKTAEQYFGPGTRLTVT.

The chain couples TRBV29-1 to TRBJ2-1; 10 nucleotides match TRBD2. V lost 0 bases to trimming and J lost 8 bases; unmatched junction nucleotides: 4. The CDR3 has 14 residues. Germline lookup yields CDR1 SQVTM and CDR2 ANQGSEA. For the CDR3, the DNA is TGCAGCGTTGAAGATGGTCTAGCGGGGGATGAGCAGTTCTTC. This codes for CSVEDGLAGDEQFF.

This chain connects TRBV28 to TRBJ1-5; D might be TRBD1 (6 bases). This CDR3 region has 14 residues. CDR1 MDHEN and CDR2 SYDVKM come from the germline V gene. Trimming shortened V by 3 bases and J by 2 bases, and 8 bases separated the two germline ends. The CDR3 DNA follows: TGTGCCAGCAGTTTGAACAGGGGCAATCAGCCCCAGCATTTT. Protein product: CASSLNRGNQPQHF. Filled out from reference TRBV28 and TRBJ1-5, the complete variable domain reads DVKVTQSSRYLVKRTGEKVFLECVQDMDHENMFWYRQDPGLGLRLIYFSYDVKMKEKGDIPEGYSVSREKKERFSLILESASTNQTSMYLCASSLNRGNQPQHFGDGTRLSIL.

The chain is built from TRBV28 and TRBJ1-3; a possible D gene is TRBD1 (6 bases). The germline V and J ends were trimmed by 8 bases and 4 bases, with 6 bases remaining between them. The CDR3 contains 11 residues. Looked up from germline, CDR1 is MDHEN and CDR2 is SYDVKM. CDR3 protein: CASGQGNTIYF. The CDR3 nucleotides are TGTGCCAGCGGACAGGGAAACACCATATATTTT.

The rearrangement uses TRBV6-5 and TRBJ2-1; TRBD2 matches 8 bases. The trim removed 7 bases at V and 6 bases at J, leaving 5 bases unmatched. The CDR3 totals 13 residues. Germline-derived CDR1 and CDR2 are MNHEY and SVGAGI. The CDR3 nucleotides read TGTGCCAGCACGGGGGGGGGTCCCAATGAGCAGTTCTTC. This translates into CASTGGGPNEQFF.

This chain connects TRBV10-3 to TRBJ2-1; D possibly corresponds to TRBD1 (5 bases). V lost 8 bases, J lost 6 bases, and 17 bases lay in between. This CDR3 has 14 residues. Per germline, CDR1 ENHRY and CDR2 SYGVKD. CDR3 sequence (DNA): TGTGCCATCCGTAGATTTCAGGGCTTCAATGAGCAGTTCTTC. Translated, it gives CAIRRFQGFNEQFF.

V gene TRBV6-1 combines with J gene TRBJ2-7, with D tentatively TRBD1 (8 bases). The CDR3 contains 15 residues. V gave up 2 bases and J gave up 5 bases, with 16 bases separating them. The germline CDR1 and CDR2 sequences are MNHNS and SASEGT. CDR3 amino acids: CASSERTGRVHEQYF. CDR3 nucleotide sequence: TGTGCCAGCAGTGAAAGGACAGGGAGGGTGCACGAGCAGTACTTC.

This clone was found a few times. The CDR3 protein is CASSKGKRGRMDEQYF. The DNA for the CDR3 is TGTGCCAGCAGCAAAGGTAAGCGGGGGAGGATGGACGAGCAGTACTTC. The J gene is TRBJ2-7, the V gene TRBV21-1; TRBD2 is taken as the D call from the table, unchecked against the DNA. TRBV21-1 is a known pseudogene. This CDR3 spans 16 amino acids.

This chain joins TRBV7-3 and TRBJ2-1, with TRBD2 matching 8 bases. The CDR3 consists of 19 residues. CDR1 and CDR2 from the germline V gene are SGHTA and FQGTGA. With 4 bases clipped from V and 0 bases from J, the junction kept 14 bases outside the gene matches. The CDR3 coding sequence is TGTGCCAGCAGCTCCATAGCGGGGTTAGGCCCTACCTCCTACAATGAGCAGTTCTTC. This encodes CASSSIAGLGPTSYNEQFF.

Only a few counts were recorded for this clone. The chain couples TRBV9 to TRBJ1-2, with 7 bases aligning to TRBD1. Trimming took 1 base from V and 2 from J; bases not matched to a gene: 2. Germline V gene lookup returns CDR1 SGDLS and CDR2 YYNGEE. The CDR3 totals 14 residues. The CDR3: CASSVRTGNYGYTF. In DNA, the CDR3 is TGTGCCAGCAGCGTAAGGACAGGAAACTATGGCTACACCTTC. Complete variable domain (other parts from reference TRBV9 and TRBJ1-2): DSGVTQTPKHLITATGQRVTLRCSPRSGDLSVYWYQQSLDQGLQFLIQYYNGEERAKGNILERFSAQQFPDLHSELNLSSLELGDSALYFCASSVRTGNYGYTFGSGTRLTVV.

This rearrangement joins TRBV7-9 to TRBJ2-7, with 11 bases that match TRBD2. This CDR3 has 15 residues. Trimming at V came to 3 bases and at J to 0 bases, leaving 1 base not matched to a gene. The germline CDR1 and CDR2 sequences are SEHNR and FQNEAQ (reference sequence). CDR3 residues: CASSFTSGSSYEQYF. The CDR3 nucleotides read TGTGCCAGCAGCTTCACTAGCGGGAGCTCCTACGAGCAGTACTTC.

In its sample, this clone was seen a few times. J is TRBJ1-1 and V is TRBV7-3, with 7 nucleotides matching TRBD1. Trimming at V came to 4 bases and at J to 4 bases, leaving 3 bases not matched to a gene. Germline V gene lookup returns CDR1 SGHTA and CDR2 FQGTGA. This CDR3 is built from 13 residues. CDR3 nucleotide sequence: TGTGCCAGCAGCTCACAGGGGTCCACTGAAGCTTTCTTT. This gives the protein CASSSQGSTEAFF.

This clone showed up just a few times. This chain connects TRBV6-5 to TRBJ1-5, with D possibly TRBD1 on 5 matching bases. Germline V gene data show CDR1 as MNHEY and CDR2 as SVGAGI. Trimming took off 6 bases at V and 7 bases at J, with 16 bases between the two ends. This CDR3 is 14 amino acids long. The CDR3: CASRAYGARQPQHF. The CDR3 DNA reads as TGTGCCAGCAGGGCCTACGGGGCGAGGCAGCCCCAGCATTTT.

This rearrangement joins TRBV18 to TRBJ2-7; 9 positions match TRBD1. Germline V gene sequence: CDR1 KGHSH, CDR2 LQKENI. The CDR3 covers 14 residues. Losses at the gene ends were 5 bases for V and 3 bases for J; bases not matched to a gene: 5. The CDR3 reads CASSSRQGVYEQYF. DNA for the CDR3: TGTGCCAGCTCATCCAGACAGGGGGTCTACGAGCAGTACTTC.

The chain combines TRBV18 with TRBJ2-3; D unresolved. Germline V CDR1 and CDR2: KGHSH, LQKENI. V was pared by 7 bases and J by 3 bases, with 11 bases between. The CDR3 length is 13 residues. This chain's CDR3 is CASFTRSTDTQYF. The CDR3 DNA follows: TGTGCCAGCTTCACCAGAAGTACAGATACGCAGTATTTT.

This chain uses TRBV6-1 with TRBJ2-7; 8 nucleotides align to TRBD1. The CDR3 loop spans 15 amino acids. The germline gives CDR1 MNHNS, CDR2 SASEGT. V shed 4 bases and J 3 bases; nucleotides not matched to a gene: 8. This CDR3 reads CASSVQGVALYEQYF. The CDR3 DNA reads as TGTGCCAGCAGTGTACAGGGGGTGGCTCTCTACGAGCAGTACTTC.

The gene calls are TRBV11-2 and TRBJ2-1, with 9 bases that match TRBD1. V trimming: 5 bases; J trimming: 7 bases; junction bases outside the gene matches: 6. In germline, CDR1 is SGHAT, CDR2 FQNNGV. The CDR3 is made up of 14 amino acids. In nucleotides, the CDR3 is TGTGCCAGCAGCCATGGGACAGGGCGAAATGAGCAGTTCTTC. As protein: CASSHGTGRNEQFF. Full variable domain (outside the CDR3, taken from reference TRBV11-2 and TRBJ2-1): EAGVAQSPRYKIIEKRQSVAFWCNPISGHATLYWYQQILGQGPKLLIQFQNNGVVDDSQLPKDRFSAERLKGVDSTLKIQPAKLEDSAVYLCASSHGTGRNEQFFGPGTRLTVL.

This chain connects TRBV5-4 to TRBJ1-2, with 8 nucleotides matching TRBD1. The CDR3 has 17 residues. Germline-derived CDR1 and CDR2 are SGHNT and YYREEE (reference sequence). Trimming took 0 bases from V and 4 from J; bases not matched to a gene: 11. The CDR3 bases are TGTGCCAGCAGCTTGGGTGGGACAGGAGAGTTCCTCTATGGCTACACCTTC. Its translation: CASSLGGTGEFLYGYTF.

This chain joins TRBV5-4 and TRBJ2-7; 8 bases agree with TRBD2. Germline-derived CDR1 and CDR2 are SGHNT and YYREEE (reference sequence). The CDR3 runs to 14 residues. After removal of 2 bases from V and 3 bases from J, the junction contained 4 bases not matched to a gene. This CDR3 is CASSFSGDFYEQYF. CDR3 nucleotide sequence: TGTGCCAGCAGCTTTAGCGGGGATTTCTACGAGCAGTACTTC.